This entry is about one T cell receptor beta chain. Its antigen is not identified. Germline V CDR1 and CDR2: MGHDK, SYGVNS. The V gene lost 3 bases and the J gene lost 2 bases, with 11 bases spanning the gap. The CDR3 has 15 amino acids. The data were taken from a study of T cell responses to AZD1222 COVID-19 vaccine. Across the whole study: Researchers grouped second doses given at about 4 or about 12 weeks into one pool. Whole-study results and caveats: The peak T cell response came first, and repertoires were sampled only after it. Baseline serostatus was positive in only a handful of AZD1222 recipients.

Sequencing used immunoSEQ multiplex PCR; TCRdb keeps in-frame clones, though not all of them. Of about 140,000 clones in the sample, 85% to 95% are singletons; the top ten hold around 1.5%. The sequencing here drew on peripheral blood, taken on day 0 of AZD1222 vaccination. The rearrangement uses TRBV25-1 and TRBJ1-3, with a weak D call TRBD1 (6 bases). This clonotype originated in an adult in good health. The CDR3 loop reads CASSDSHRAGNTIYF. The CDR3 DNA sequence: TGTGCCAGCAGTGACTCTCACAGGGCTGGAAACACCATATATTTT.